Sequencing of this T cell receptor (beta chain) was carried out in a study of blood T cell repertoires in COVID-19. About the study: Sample material is recorded as cDNA or gDNA derived from T cells, B-cell-depleted T cells, or PBMCs.

All enrollees were roughly 18 to 95 years old and from around 25 US areas. Trimming cost V 5 bases and J 6 bases, with 20 bases left between them. The CDR3 spans 16 residues. The germline V gene encodes CDR1 SGHTA and CDR2 FQGNSA. Generated by immunoSEQ multiplex PCR, the TCRdb table keeps only in-frame clones and is missing some. The sample lists about 170,000 clones; over 75% were seen once. The TCR comes from a human donor with acute COVID-19. The donor label of this sample is uncertain. Sequenced material: PBMCs or T cells enriched from blood (not recorded which). The chain joins TRBV7-2 to TRBJ2-1; D might be TRBD2 (7 bases). The CDR3 region is CASSPQGGGSSNEQFF. The CDR3 nucleotides read TGTGCCAGCAGCCCCCAAGGGGGGGGCAGTAGCAATGAGCAGTTCTTC.